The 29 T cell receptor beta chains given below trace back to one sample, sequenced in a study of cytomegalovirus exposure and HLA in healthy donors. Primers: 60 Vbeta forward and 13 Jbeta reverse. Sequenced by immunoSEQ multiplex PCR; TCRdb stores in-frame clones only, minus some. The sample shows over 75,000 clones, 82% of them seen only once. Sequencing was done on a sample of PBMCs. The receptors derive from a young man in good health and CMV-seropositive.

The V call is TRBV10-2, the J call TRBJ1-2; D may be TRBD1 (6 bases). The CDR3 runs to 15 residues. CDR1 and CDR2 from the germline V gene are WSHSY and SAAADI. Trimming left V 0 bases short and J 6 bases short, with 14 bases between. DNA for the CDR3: TGCGCCAGCAGTGAGTCGACAGGACAGTGGGATGGCTACACCTTC. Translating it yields CASSESTGQWDGYTF.

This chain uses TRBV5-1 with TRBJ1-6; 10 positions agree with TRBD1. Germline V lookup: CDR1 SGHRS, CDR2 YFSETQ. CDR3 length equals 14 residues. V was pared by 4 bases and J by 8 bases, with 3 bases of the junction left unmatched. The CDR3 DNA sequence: TGCGCCAGCAGCGGAGGACAGGGGGATTCACCCCTCCACTTT. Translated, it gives CASSGGQGDSPLHF.

CDR3 nucleotide sequence: TGTGCCAGCAACTTCCGGGGAAGAGGAAGCAATCAGCCCCAGCATTTT. It specifies CASNFRGRGSNQPQHF. The chain has TRBV5-8 and TRBJ1-5; D call uncertain. The length of the CDR3 is 16 residues. The V end was cut by 6 bases, the J end by 1 base, with 17 bases between. Germline CDR1 SGHTS, CDR2 YDEGEE.

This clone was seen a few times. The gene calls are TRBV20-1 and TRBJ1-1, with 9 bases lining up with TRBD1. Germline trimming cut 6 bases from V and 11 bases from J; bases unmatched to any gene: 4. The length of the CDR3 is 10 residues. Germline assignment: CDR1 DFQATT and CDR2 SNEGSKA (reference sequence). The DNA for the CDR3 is TGCAGTGCCGGACAGGGGTCGGCTTTCTTT. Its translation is CSAGQGSAFF.

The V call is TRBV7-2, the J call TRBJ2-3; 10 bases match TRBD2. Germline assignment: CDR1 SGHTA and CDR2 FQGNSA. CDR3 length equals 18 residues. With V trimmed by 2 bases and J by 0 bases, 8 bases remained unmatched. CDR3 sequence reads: CASSLWATSGTSTDTQYF. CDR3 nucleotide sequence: TGTGCCAGCAGCTTATGGGCAACTAGCGGGACTAGCACAGATACGCAGTATTTT.

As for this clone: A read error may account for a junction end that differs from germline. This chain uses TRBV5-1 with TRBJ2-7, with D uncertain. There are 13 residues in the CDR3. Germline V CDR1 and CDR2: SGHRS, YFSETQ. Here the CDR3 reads CASSLGPSNEQYF. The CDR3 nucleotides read TGCGCCAGCAGCTTGGGGCCCTCCAACGAGCAGTACTTC.

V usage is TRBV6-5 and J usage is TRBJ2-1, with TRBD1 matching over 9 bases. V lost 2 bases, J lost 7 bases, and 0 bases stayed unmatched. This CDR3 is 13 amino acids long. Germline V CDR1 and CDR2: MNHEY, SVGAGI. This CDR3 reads CASSYGTGNEQFF. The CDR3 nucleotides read TGTGCCAGCAGTTACGGGACAGGGAATGAGCAGTTCTTC.

The CDR3 DNA reads TGTGCCAGTAGCCTCAGGACCGAGGGCTATGGCTACACCTTC. Translation: CASSLRTEGYGYTF. The chain links TRBV19 to TRBJ1-2; no reliable D call. V was clipped by 6 bases and J by 4 bases, with 15 bases between them. Germline CDR1 LNHDA, CDR2 SQIVND (reference sequence). The CDR3 is 14 residues long.

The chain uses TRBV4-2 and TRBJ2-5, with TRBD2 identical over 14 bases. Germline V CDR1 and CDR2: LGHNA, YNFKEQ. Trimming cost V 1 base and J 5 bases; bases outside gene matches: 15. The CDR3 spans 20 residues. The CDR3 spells CASSQGIHTWTSGRSETQYF. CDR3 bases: TGTGCCAGCAGCCAAGGTATACACACATGGACTAGCGGGAGGTCGGAGACCCAGTACTTC.

Here the CDR3 DNA reads TGTGCCAGCGGTCGGAACAGCGGAAACGAGCAGTACTTC. Translation gives CASGRNSGNEQYF. The gene calls are TRBV28 and TRBJ2-7; maybe TRBD2 (5 bases). With 8 bases removed from V and 5 bases from J, the gap between germline ends came to 16 bases. This CDR3 has 13 amino acids. Germline CDR1 and CDR2: MDHEN and SYDVKM. Full variable domain (missing parts from reference TRBV28 and TRBJ2-7): DVKVTQSSRYLVKRTGEKVFLECVQDMDHENMFWYRQDPGLGLRLIYFSYDVKMKEKGDIPEGYSVSREKKERFSLILESASTNQTSMYLCASGRNSGNEQYFGPGTRLTVT.

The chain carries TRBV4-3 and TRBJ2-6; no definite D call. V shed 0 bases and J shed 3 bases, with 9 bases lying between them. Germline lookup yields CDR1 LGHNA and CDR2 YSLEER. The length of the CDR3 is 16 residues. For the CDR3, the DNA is TGCGCCAGCAGCCAAGAGAGTGGCGGTGGGGCCAACGTCCTGACTTTC. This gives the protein CASSQESGGGANVLTF.

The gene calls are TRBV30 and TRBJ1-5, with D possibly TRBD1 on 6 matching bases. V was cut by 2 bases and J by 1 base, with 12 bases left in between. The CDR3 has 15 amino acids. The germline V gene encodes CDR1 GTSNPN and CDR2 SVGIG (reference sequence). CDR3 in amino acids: CAWSLGARSNQPQHF. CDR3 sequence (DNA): TGTGCCTGGAGTTTGGGGGCGCGGAGCAATCAGCCCCAGCATTTT. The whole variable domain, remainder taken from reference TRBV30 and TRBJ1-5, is SQTIHQWPATLVQPVGSPLSLECTVEGTSNPNLYWYRQAAGRGLQLLFYSVGIGQISSEVPQNLSASRPQDRQFILSSKKLLLSDSGFYLCAWSLGARSNQPQHFGDGTRLSIL.

CDR3 bases: TGTGCCAGCAGTTTGGTCCCGAGGACTGAAGCTTTCTTT. Protein: CASSLVPRTEAFF. The gene calls are TRBV27 and TRBJ1-1; D is uncertain. The CDR3 runs 13 residues. V was trimmed by 3 bases and J by 5 bases, leaving 10 bases between them. Per the germline V gene, CDR1 is MNHEY and CDR2 is SMNVEV (reference sequence).

In DNA form, the CDR3 reads TGTGCCAGCAGCGTGGGGACAGATTTTCAGCCCCAGCATTTT. Residues: CASSVGTDFQPQHF. J is TRBJ1-5 and V is TRBV9, with 7 bases aligning to TRBD1. There are 14 residues in the CDR3. V was clipped by 2 bases and J by 6 bases; unmatched bases: 5. CDR1 SGDLS and CDR2 YYNGEE come from the germline V gene.

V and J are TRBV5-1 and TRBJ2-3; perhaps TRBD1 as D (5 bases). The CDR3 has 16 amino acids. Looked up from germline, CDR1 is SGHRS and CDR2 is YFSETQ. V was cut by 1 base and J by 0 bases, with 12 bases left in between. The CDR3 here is CASSLNRLSSTDTQYF. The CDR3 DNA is TGCGCCAGCAGCTTGAACAGGCTATCTAGCACAGATACGCAGTATTTT.

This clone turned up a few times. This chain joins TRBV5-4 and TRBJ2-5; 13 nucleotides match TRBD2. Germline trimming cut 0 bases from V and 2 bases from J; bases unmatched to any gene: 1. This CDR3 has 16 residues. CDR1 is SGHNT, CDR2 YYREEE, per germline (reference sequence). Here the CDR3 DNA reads TGTGCCAGCAGCTTGGTGGGACTAGCGGGACAAGAGACCCAGTACTTC. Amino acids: CASSLVGLAGQETQYF.

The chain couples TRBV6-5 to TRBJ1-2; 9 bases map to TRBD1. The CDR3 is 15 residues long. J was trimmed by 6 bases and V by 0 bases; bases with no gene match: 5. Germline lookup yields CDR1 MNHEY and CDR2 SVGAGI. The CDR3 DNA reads TGTGCCAGCAGTTACTCCTGGACAGGGGACCATGGCTACACCTTC. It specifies CASSYSWTGDHGYTF.

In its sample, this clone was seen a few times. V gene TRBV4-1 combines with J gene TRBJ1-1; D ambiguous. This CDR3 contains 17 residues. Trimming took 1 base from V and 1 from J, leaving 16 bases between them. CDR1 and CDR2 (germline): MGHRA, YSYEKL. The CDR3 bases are TGCGCCAGCAGCCAAGGAGGGTGGGGAGCAGGGAACACTGAAGCTTTCTTT. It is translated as CASSQGGWGAGNTEAFF.

CDR3 region: CASSGQGKHEQYF. Here the CDR3 DNA reads TGTGCCAGCTCCGGCCAGGGGAAACACGAGCAGTACTTC. J is TRBJ2-7 and V is TRBV18, with D tentatively TRBD1 (6 bases). This CDR3 spans 13 amino acids. CDR1 and CDR2 (germline): KGHSH, LQKENI. Trimming left V 6 bases short and J 5 bases short, with 14 bases between. Looking up the rest from reference TRBV18 and TRBJ2-7 gives the full variable domain: NAGVMQNPRHLVRRRGQEARLRCSPMKGHSHVYWYRQLPEEGLKFMVYLQKENIIDESGMPKERFSAEFPKEGPSILRIQQVVRGDSAAYFCASSGQGKHEQYFGPGTRLTVT.

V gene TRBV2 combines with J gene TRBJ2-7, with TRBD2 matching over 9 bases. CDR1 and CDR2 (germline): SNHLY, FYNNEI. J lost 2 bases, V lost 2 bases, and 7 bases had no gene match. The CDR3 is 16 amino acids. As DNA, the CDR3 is TGTGCCAGCAGTGAAAGGTTGTCTAGCGGGGCCTACGAGCAGTACTTC. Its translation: CASSERLSSGAYEQYF.

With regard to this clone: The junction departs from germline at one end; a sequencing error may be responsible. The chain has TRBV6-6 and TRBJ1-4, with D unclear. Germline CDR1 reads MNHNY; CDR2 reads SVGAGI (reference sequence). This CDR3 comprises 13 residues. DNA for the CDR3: TGTGCCGCCCGGCAGCCAACTAATGAAAAACCGTTTTTT. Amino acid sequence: CAARQPTNEKPFF.

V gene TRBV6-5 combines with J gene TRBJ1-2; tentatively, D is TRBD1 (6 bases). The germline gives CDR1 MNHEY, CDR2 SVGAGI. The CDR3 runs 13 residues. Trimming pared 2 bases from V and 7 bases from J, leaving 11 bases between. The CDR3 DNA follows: TGTGCCAGCAGTTACCGGGAAGGGGGTGGCTACACCTTC. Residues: CASSYREGGGYTF.

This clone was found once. This CDR3 is CASKDPGSSGNTIYF. The DNA of the CDR3 is TGTGCCAGTAAAGACCCGGGTTCTTCTGGAAACACCATATATTTT. V usage is TRBV6-6 and J usage is TRBJ1-3; D gene unclear. The CDR3 consists of 15 residues. V lost 9 bases, J lost 1 base, and 16 bases lay in between. Germline-derived CDR1 and CDR2 are MNHNY and SVGAGI (reference sequence).

In DNA, the CDR3 is TGCGCCAGCAGCCGGACAGGGTTGAACACTGAAGCTTTCTTT. It is translated as CASSRTGLNTEAFF. J is TRBJ1-1 and V is TRBV5-1; TRBD1 matches 8 bases. The CDR3 consists of 14 residues. Losses at the gene ends were 4 bases for V and 0 bases for J; bases not matched to a gene: 2. Germline lookup yields CDR1 SGHRS and CDR2 YFSETQ.

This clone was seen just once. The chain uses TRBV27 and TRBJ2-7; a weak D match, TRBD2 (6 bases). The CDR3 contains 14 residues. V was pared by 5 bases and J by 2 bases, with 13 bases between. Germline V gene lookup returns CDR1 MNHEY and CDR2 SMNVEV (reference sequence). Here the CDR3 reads CASSLALRPYEQYF. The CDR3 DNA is TGTGCCAGCAGTCTAGCGCTAAGGCCCTACGAGCAGTACTTC.

DNA of the CDR3: TGTGCCAGCAGCGAGACAGTAATCGGGTCCCAGCATTTT. Translation: CASSETVIGSQHF. The chain has TRBV7-6 and TRBJ1-5; perhaps TRBD1 as D (5 bases). Germline CDR1 is SGHVS and CDR2 is FNYEAQ. Trimming took off 5 bases at V and 11 bases at J, with 16 bases between the two ends. CDR3 length: 13 amino acids. The variable domain in full, with the rest retrieved from reference TRBV7-6 and TRBJ1-5, is GAGVSQSPRYKVTKRGQDVALRCDPISGHVSLYWYRQALGQGPEFLTYFNYEAQQDKSGLPNDRFSAERPEGSISTLTIQRTEQRDSAMYRCASSETVIGSQHFGDGTRLSIL.

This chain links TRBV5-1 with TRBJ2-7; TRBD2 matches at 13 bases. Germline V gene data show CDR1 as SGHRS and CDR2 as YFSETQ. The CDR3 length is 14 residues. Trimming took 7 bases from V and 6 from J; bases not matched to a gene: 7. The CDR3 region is CASGLAGEKGEQYF. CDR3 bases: TGCGCCAGCGGACTAGCGGGGGAGAAAGGCGAGCAGTACTTC.

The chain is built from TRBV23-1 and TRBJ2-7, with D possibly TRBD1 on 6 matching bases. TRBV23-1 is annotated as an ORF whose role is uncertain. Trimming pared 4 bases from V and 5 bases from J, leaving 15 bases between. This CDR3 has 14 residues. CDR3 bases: TGCGCCAGCAGTCCAGGGGCAGGGGTTGACGAGCAGTACTTC. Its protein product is CASSPGAGVDEQYF.

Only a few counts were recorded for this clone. CDR3 loop: CASSPRGFYEQYF. The CDR3 DNA sequence: TGTGCCAGCAGCCCCCGGGGGTTCTACGAGCAGTACTTC. The chain uses TRBV13 and TRBJ2-7, with D perhaps TRBD2 (6 bases). Germline values: CDR1 PRHDT, CDR2 FYEKMQ (reference sequence). V was shortened by 5 bases and J by 3 bases, with 11 bases between the two germline ends. The CDR3 runs to 13 residues.